This T cell receptor (beta chain) was retrieved from a study of chemoradiotherapy in HPV16-positive cancers. This CDR3 comprises 10 residues. With regard to this clone: The antigen remains unidentified.

Repertoires were generated with immunoSEQ multiplex PCR, while TCRdb's copy carries only in-frame clones and drops some. The sample lists 11,000 or so clones, about 75% occurring once. Samples were taken several times over chemoradiotherapy. Study conclusions and caveats: The functional HPV-specific definition rests on just a couple of HPV16-positive patients. For HPV16-positive patients, expanding HPV-responsive T cells associated with longer recurrence-free survival. Candidate HPV-specific clones and E7-related TCR motifs grew in tumor during treatment.

The source of this sequence is a human donor with HPV-associated anogenital cancer. The gene calls are TRBV21-1 and TRBJ2-3; TRBD2, the table's D call, was not compared with the DNA. TRBV21-1 is a pseudogene. This sample was taken from a patient who underwent chemoradiotherapy. The chain's CDR3 is CASSKASQYF. CDR3 sequence (DNA): TGTGCCAGCAGCAAAGCCTCGCAGTATTTT.